One sample yielded the 14 T cell receptor beta chains listed below, sequenced in a study of T cell clones after liver transplantation. This table comes from immunoSEQ multiplex PCR, and its TCRdb copy is limited to in-frame clones, with some not included. The repertoire holds thousands of clones, with 70% as singletons. Sequencing was performed on CD8+ T cells from blood, taken before liver transplant. Receptor source: a human donor who received a liver transplant.

This chain uses TRBV19 with TRBJ1-5; a possible D gene is TRBD1 (5 bases). There are 15 residues in the CDR3. V was cut by 2 bases and J by 3 bases, with 11 bases left in between. In germline, CDR1 is LNHDA, CDR2 SQIVND (reference sequence). CDR3 nucleotides: TGTGCCAGTAGTATAATGGGGACGGCCAATCAGCCCCAGCATTTT. It codes for CASSIMGTANQPQHF.

The V and J genes are TRBV30 and TRBJ2-1, with D unclear. The V end was cut by 5 bases, the J end by 7 bases, with 12 bases between. The CDR3 runs to 12 residues. Per the germline V gene, CDR1 is GTSNPN and CDR2 is SVGIG (reference sequence). The chain's CDR3 is CAWSNEENEQFF. The DNA of the CDR3 is TGTGCCTGGTCGAACGAGGAGAATGAGCAGTTCTTC. The variable domain in full, with the rest retrieved from reference TRBV30 and TRBJ2-1, is SQTIHQWPATLVQPVGSPLSLECTVEGTSNPNLYWYRQAAGRGLQLLFYSVGIGQISSEVPQNLSASRPQDRQFILSSKKLLLSDSGFYLCAWSNEENEQFFGPGTRLTVL.

The chain combines TRBV19 with TRBJ2-4; D assignment may be TRBD1 or TRBD2 (5 bases each). Germline-derived CDR1 and CDR2 are LNHDA and SQIVND (reference sequence). V was pared by 3 bases and J by 8 bases, with 14 bases between. The CDR3 sequence is 14 residues long. CDR3 in DNA: TGTGCCAGTAGTATGGGGGACCCGCAGGACATTCAGTACTTC. This sequence encodes CASSMGDPQDIQYF. Filled out from reference TRBV19 and TRBJ2-4, the complete variable domain reads DGGITQSPKYLFRKEGQNVTLSCEQNLNHDAMYWYRQDPGQGLRLIYYSQIVNDFQKGDIAEGYSVSREKKESFPLTVTSAQKNPTAFYLCASSMGDPQDIQYFGAGTRLSVL.

CDR3: CASSPPGSETQYF. The CDR3 DNA follows: TGTGCCAGCTCACCACCGGGGAGCGAGACGCAGTATTTT. The chain is built from TRBV18 and TRBJ2-3, with D possibly TRBD2 on 5 matching bases. The germline gives CDR1 KGHSH, CDR2 LQKENI. Trimming removed 0 bases from V and 9 bases from J, with 10 bases in between. The CDR3 totals 13 residues.

The count of this clone is one. The chain combines TRBV28 with TRBJ2-3; 10 bases fit TRBD1. This CDR3 spans 16 amino acids. Germline CDR1 reads MDHEN; CDR2 reads SYDVKM. The junction had 7 bases not matched to a gene; V was cut back by 5 bases and J by 2 bases. CDR3 DNA sequence: TGTGCCAGCAGTGCCGGGACAGGGGATCCCACAGATACGCAGTATTTT. Its protein product is CASSAGTGDPTDTQYF.

This clone was recorded once. This chain joins TRBV19 and TRBJ2-2; D not certain. V was shortened by 3 bases and J by 2 bases, with 7 bases between the two germline ends. In germline, CDR1 is LNHDA, CDR2 SQIVND (reference sequence). This CDR3 comprises 14 residues. DNA for the CDR3: TGTGCCAGTAGTATGGCAGGCAACACCGGGGAGCTGTTTTTT. It codes for CASSMAGNTGELFF.

The chain is built from TRBV7-8 and TRBJ2-7; TRBD2 agrees at 10 bases. This CDR3 is 16 amino acids long. Trimming at V came to 1 base and at J to 2 bases, leaving 5 bases not matched to a gene. The germline V gene encodes CDR1 SGHVS and CDR2 FQNEAQ. Here the CDR3 reads CASSLGKLAGTYEQYF. For the CDR3, the DNA is TGTGCCAGCAGCTTAGGGAAACTAGCGGGGACCTACGAGCAGTACTTC.

The gene calls are TRBV7-9 and TRBJ1-1, with D maybe TRBD1 (6 bases). V was clipped by 5 bases and J by 1 base, with 14 bases between them. The germline V gene encodes CDR1 SEHNR and CDR2 FQNEAQ (reference sequence). This CDR3 spans 15 amino acids. In DNA, the CDR3 is TGTGCCAGCAGCCAACCGGGACATAAGAACACTGAAGCTTTCTTT. Its translation: CASSQPGHKNTEAFF.

The V and J genes are TRBV6-5 and TRBJ2-1; 7 bases match TRBD2. CDR1 MNHEY and CDR2 SVGAGI come from the germline V gene. Trimming removed 10 bases from V and 7 bases from J; junction bases left unmatched: 7. The CDR3 is made up of 12 amino acids. In nucleotides, the CDR3 is TGTGCCACAGGGAGGGCGAGGAATGAGCAGTTCTTC. It codes for CATGRARNEQFF.

V gene TRBV28 combines with J gene TRBJ2-4; 10 bases align to TRBD1. V lost 5 bases to trimming and J lost 2 bases; unmatched junction nucleotides: 9. The CDR3 extends over 17 amino acids. The germline V gene encodes CDR1 MDHEN and CDR2 SYDVKM. The CDR3 protein is CASSDRRQGASKNIQYF. In DNA, the CDR3 is TGTGCCAGCAGTGACCGCCGACAGGGGGCATCCAAAAACATTCAGTACTTC.

This clone was detected a few times. The genes are TRBV2 and TRBJ2-5; a possible D gene is TRBD2 (6 bases). The CDR3 contains 15 residues. The ends were cut back, 2 bases at V and 2 bases at J, with 12 bases in the middle. In germline, CDR1 is SNHLY, CDR2 FYNNEI. Written as DNA, the CDR3 is TGTGCCAGCAGTGAAACGTGGGGGGAACAAGAGACCCAGTACTTC. Translating it yields CASSETWGEQETQYF.

CDR3 nucleotide sequence: TGTGCCAGTAGTATTGGCAGGGGGCGCGACACAGATACGCAGTATTTT. Its translation is CASSIGRGRDTDTQYF. J is TRBJ2-3 and V is TRBV19, with 8 positions matching TRBD1. CDR1 is LNHDA and CDR2 is SQIVND in the germline V gene (reference sequence). This CDR3 is 16 amino acids long. Losses at the gene ends were 3 bases for V and 2 bases for J; bases not matched to a gene: 7. Combining the CDR3 with reference TRBV19 and TRBJ2-3 gives the whole variable domain DGGITQSPKYLFRKEGQNVTLSCEQNLNHDAMYWYRQDPGQGLRLIYYSQIVNDFQKGDIAEGYSVSREKKESFPLTVTSAQKNPTAFYLCASSIGRGRDTDTQYFGPGTRLTVL.

The chain links TRBV2 to TRBJ1-2, with 11 bases fitting TRBD1. There are 14 residues in the CDR3. Germline CDR1 SNHLY, CDR2 FYNNEI. V gave up 6 bases and J gave up 4 bases; unmatched junction bases: 4. CDR3 residues: CASSLGTGGYGYTF. The CDR3, as DNA: TGTGCCAGCAGCTTAGGGACAGGGGGCTATGGCTACACCTTC.

V is TRBV4-1 and J is TRBJ1-2; tentatively, D is TRBD1 (6 bases). Trimming removed 2 bases from V and 4 bases from J, with 26 bases in between. This CDR3 is built from 19 residues. The germline V gene has CDR1 MGHRA and CDR2 YSYEKL. The CDR3 nucleotides read TGCGCCAGCAGCCAAAAACCCGACAGGTTATCGACCTACTTCTATGGCTACACCTTC. Protein product: CASSQKPDRLSTYFYGYTF.